Listed below are T cell receptor beta chains from one sample, sequenced in a study of control samples from healthy donors and cancer patients. Using immunoSEQ multiplex PCR, the repertoire was profiled, and TCRdb retains in-frame clones only, with some absent. In the table there are about 97,000 clones, 92% of which are singletons. The sample was blood. The origin of the receptors is a woman aged 18-30 years in good health. The conserved cysteine and the conserved F or W are not part of the CDR3 here. The order of the fields is J gene, V gene, CDR3 protein.

j_call: TRBJ1-1; v_call: TRBV19; cdr3_aa: ASSIVSDRGRNTEAF
j_call: TRBJ2-2; v_call: TRBV2; cdr3_aa: ASTFRKLLAGLGTGELF
j_call: TRBJ2-2; v_call: TRBV27; cdr3_aa: ASNRGAGELF
j_call: TRBJ1-1; v_call: TRBV30; cdr3_aa: AWSLRGPAF
j_call: TRBJ1-3; v_call: TRBV11-2; cdr3_aa: ASSLVPLWDTIY
j_call: TRBJ1-5; v_call: TRBV19; cdr3_aa: ASRGTGGPQPQH
j_call: TRBJ2-2; v_call: TRBV18; cdr3_aa: ASSAGLAGGELF
j_call: TRBJ2-7; v_call: TRBV6-1; cdr3_aa: ASLRGDGNEQY
j_call: TRBJ1-6; v_call: TRBV27; cdr3_aa: ASSFGTENSPLH
j_call: TRBJ2-1; v_call: TRBV16; cdr3_aa: ASTTVTGDEQF
j_call: TRBJ1-2; v_call: TRBV19; cdr3_aa: ASRQTGFYGYT
j_call: TRBJ1-1; v_call: TRBV14; cdr3_aa: ASSPTGGGFAEAF
j_call: TRBJ2-3; v_call: TRBV4-1; cdr3_aa: ASSQVGITGTTLTDTQY
j_call: TRBJ1-2; v_call: TRBV3-1/TRBV3-2; cdr3_aa: ASSQGLSWGYT
j_call: TRBJ1-4; v_call: TRBV29-1; cdr3_aa: SVRLIPGEKLF
j_call: TRBJ2-1; v_call: TRBV5-1; cdr3_aa: ASSSSGREYNEQF
j_call: TRBJ2-7; v_call: TRBV11-3; cdr3_aa: ASTRAGEQY
j_call: TRBJ1-5; v_call: TRBV6-4; cdr3_aa: ASSATLGQPQH
j_call: TRBJ2-7; v_call: TRBV11-3; cdr3_aa: ASSWPGSSYEQY
j_call: TRBJ2-7; v_call: TRBV19; cdr3_aa: ASSWGLAGLPYEQY
j_call: TRBJ1-1; v_call: TRBV28; cdr3_aa: ASSLIGPGAGDTEAF
j_call: TRBJ1-5; v_call: TRBV6-2/TRBV6-3; cdr3_aa: ASSYRGTFGNQPQH
j_call: TRBJ2-1; v_call: TRBV23-1; cdr3_aa: ASSHASMNEQF
j_call: TRBJ2-7; v_call: TRBV9; cdr3_aa: ASSIMTGGAEEQY
j_call: TRBJ1-1; v_call: TRBV5-3; cdr3_aa: ARSFSKGDTEAF
j_call: TRBJ2-1; v_call: TRBV7-2; cdr3_aa: ASSPRPAGTYNEQF
j_call: TRBJ2-3; v_call: TRBV5-4; cdr3_aa: ASSFRAGGPDTQY
j_call: TRBJ2-7; v_call: TRBV11-3; cdr3_aa: ASSPGDGLYEQY
j_call: TRBJ1-3; v_call: TRBV13; cdr3_aa: ASTGWSSGNTIY
j_call: TRBJ2-2; v_call: TRBV12-3/TRBV12-4; cdr3_aa: ASSLRLSGELF
j_call: TRBJ2-1; v_call: TRBV11-2; cdr3_aa: ASSLQPGLEYNEQF